The 25 T cell receptor beta chains listed next were all sequenced from one sample in a study of CDR3 diversity in severe acne. MiXCR was run by TCRdb on the PCR reads, yielding one entry per CDR3 protein. The sample has 97,000 or so distinct CDR3 sequences, about half seen once. Sequencing was carried out using blood. These receptors were collected from a male donor with acne.

This sequence joins TRBV25-1 and TRBJ1-6; D not resolved. This CDR3 contains 16 residues. Germline values: CDR1 MGHDK, CDR2 SYGVNS. Trimming left V 1 base short and J 0 bases short, with 7 bases between. The CDR3 loop reads CASSESGSSYNSPLHF. For the CDR3, the DNA is TGTGCCAGCAGTGAATCTGGGAGCTCCTATAATTCACCCCTCCACTTT.

This clonotype was counted ten times or more. V usage is TRBV28 and J usage is TRBJ1-2; unclear D gene. The CDR3 extends over 14 amino acids. The germline CDR1 and CDR2 sequences are MDHEN and SYDVKM. The V and J ends lost 4 bases and 9 bases respectively, with 18 bases between them. CDR3 in DNA: TGTGCCAGCAGTTCCACCTCCCCCGGACGTCGCTACACCTTC. It is translated as CASSSTSPGRRYTF.

The CDR3 DNA follows: TGCAGTGCTAGGGGGACAGGCAATCAGCCCCAGCATTTT. Amino acids: CSARGTGNQPQHF. The chain recombines TRBV20-1 with TRBJ1-5; 7 bases are a match to TRBD1. Germline CDR1 DFQATT, CDR2 SNEGSKA (reference sequence). The J segment lost 2 bases and the V segment lost 3 bases, leaving 1 base of the junction unmatched. The CDR3 consists of 13 residues.

A word on this clonotype: Since a much larger clone is just one base distant, this may be a read error. The chain recombines TRBV2 with TRBJ2-7; D ambiguous. The assigned J gene may be wrong: the sequence end matches TRBJ2-1 better. This CDR3 comprises 15 residues. Germline V gives CDR1 SNHLY, CDR2 FYNNEI. The CDR3 protein is CASSLATARWGEQFF. The CDR3 DNA reads as TGTGCCAGCAGTTTAGCTACAGCGAGATGGGGTGAGCAGTTCTTC.

About this clonotype: A much more abundant neighbour one base away suggests this may be a read error. The chain uses TRBV2 and TRBJ2-3; D call uncertain. This CDR3 has 17 residues. The germline V gene has CDR1 SNHLY and CDR2 FYNNEI. The CDR3 loop reads CASSEALRGVGTETQYF. The CDR3 DNA sequence: TGTGCCAGCAGTGAAGCGCTTCGAGGAGTAGGCACAGAGACGCAGTATTTT.

The gene calls are TRBV2 and TRBJ1-2; D may be TRBD1 (6 bases). CDR3 size: 15 residues. V gave up 6 bases and J gave up 1 base, with 15 bases separating them. Germline lookup yields CDR1 SNHLY and CDR2 FYNNEI. As DNA, the CDR3 is TGTGCCAGCAGCGTTATTGACAGGATTAACTATGGCTACACCTTC. The encoded protein is CASSVIDRINYGYTF.

The chain uses TRBV28 and TRBJ2-3; 8 bases align to TRBD2. CDR1 is MDHEN and CDR2 is SYDVKM in the germline V gene. The CDR3 spans 15 residues. Trimming cost V 6 bases and J 3 bases; bases outside gene matches: 8. In nucleotides, the CDR3 is TGTGCCAGCAGCCTAACTAGCGGCCCTACAGATACGCAGTATTTT. It encodes CASSLTSGPTDTQYF. Full variable domain (missing parts from reference TRBV28 and TRBJ2-3): DVKVTQSSRYLVKRTGEKVFLECVQDMDHENMFWYRQDPGLGLRLIYFSYDVKMKEKGDIPEGYSVSREKKERFSLILESASTNQTSMYLCASSLTSGPTDTQYFGPGTRLTVL.

This clonotype was picked up one time. The J gene is TRBJ2-7, the V gene TRBV20-1, with 12 bases fitting TRBD2. Germline loops: CDR1 DFQATT, CDR2 SNEGSKA (reference sequence). The CDR3 has 16 amino acids. Losses at the gene ends were 4 bases for V and 2 bases for J; bases not matched to a gene: 9. CDR3 amino acids: CSANRPGLAGPYEQYF. The CDR3 DNA is TGCAGTGCTAACAGACCGGGACTAGCGGGCCCCTACGAGCAGTACTTC.

This clonotype was picked up a small number of times. The V gene is TRBV4-1, the J gene TRBJ2-7, with 7 bases aligning to TRBD2. Trimming at V came to 5 bases and at J to 6 bases, leaving 13 bases not matched to a gene. Germline loops: CDR1 MGHRA, CDR2 YSYEKL. The CDR3 covers 15 residues. The CDR3 DNA follows: TGCGCCAGCAGCTACCGACTAGCCCAATCCCCCGAGCAGTACTTC. The encoded protein is CASSYRLAQSPEQYF.

This clonotype was seen many times. The gene calls are TRBV24-1 and TRBJ2-2; tentative D call: TRBD1 (6 bases). The CDR3 spans 12 residues. V lost 6 bases, J lost 6 bases, and 7 bases lay in between. The germline V gene has CDR1 KGHDR and CDR2 SFDVKD. The DNA of the CDR3 is TGTGCCACCAGTCAGGGGCCCGGGGAGCTGTTTTTT. It is translated as CATSQGPGELFF.

Comments on this clonotype: A read error may produce the germline difference seen at one junction end. This chain uses TRBV7-6 with TRBJ2-3; tentatively, D is TRBD1 (5 bases). The CDR3 totals 13 residues. CDR1 is SGHVS and CDR2 is FNYEAQ in the germline V gene. The CDR3 DNA sequence: TGTGCCAGCAGCTGGACAAGCCAGACTGCAGCGTTCTTT. This sequence encodes CASSWTSQTAAFF.

This clonotype was counted many times. The chain couples TRBV6-6 to TRBJ2-7; TRBD1 agrees at 8 bases. This CDR3 has 15 residues. V lost 0 bases to trimming and J lost 3 bases; unmatched junction nucleotides: 4. In germline, CDR1 is MNHNY, CDR2 SVGAGI (reference sequence). The CDR3 protein is CASSYSGQGDYEQYF. The CDR3, as DNA: TGTGCCAGCAGTTACTCTGGACAGGGAGACTACGAGCAGTACTTC.

The chain employs TRBV28 and TRBJ1-1; D is undetermined. The CDR3 is made up of 12 amino acids. CDR1 MDHEN and CDR2 SYDVKM come from the germline V gene. The germline V and J ends were trimmed by 7 bases and 8 bases, with 14 bases remaining between them. The CDR3 spells CASNLPRGEAFF. The CDR3 bases are TGTGCCAGCAACTTACCCCGGGGAGAAGCTTTCTTT. Combining the CDR3 with reference TRBV28 and TRBJ1-1 gives the whole variable domain DVKVTQSSRYLVKRTGEKVFLECVQDMDHENMFWYRQDPGLGLRLIYFSYDVKMKEKGDIPEGYSVSREKKERFSLILESASTNQTSMYLCASNLPRGEAFFGQGTRLTVV.

The chain combines TRBV10-3 with TRBJ2-2; D is possibly TRBD1 (8 bases). The V and J ends lost 10 bases and 1 base respectively, with 16 bases between them. The length of the CDR3 is 15 residues. Germline loops: CDR1 ENHRY, CDR2 SYGVKD. The CDR3 DNA reads as TGTGCCACCTCCGGGGGGACAGGGAACACCGGGGAGCTGTTTTTT. Translation gives CATSGGTGNTGELFF.

The V call is TRBV27, the J call TRBJ1-5; no clear D gene. The CDR3 runs to 13 residues. V was clipped by 8 bases and J by 3 bases, with 11 bases between them. Germline CDR1 is MNHEY and CDR2 is SMNVEV (reference sequence). The CDR3 DNA sequence: TGTGCCAGCCGAGGGATCTTCAATCAGCCCCAGCATTTT. This translates into CASRGIFNQPQHF.

This clonotype has ten or more counts. The chain employs TRBV27 and TRBJ2-7, with 10 bases lining up with TRBD1. Germline trimming cut 3 bases from V and 5 bases from J; bases unmatched to any gene: 4. The CDR3 contains 14 residues. Germline V gives CDR1 MNHEY, CDR2 SMNVEV (reference sequence). CDR3 bases: TGTGCCAGCAGTTTGGTGGGGACAGGGGACGAGCAGTACTTC. Translating it yields CASSLVGTGDEQYF.

V is TRBV7-8 and J is TRBJ2-1; TRBD2 aligns across 16 bases. Germline CDR1 and CDR2: SGHVS and FQNEAQ. This CDR3 is 18 amino acids long. Trimming cost V 5 bases and J 7 bases; bases outside gene matches: 11. This chain's CDR3 is CASSPTGTSGRAGNEQFF. CDR3 nucleotide sequence: TGTGCCAGCAGCCCAACCGGGACTAGCGGGAGGGCCGGGAATGAGCAGTTCTTC.

This clonotype has a handful of counts. The chain employs TRBV3-1 and TRBJ2-5; 8 bases line up with TRBD2. V shed 6 bases and J 5 bases; nucleotides not matched to a gene: 11. The CDR3 extends over 15 amino acids. CDR1 and CDR2 from the germline V gene are LGHDT and YNNKEL (reference sequence). The CDR3 region is CASSKDGRGRETQYF. Here the CDR3 DNA reads TGTGCCAGCAGTAAAGACGGGAGGGGGAGGGAGACCCAGTACTTC.

In this sample, this clonotype turned up many times. This chain uses TRBV20-1 with TRBJ1-2; a weak D match, TRBD1 (6 bases). Trimming removed 8 bases at V and 6 bases at J, with 19 bases between. In germline, CDR1 is DFQATT, CDR2 SNEGSKA (reference sequence). The CDR3 has 13 residues. CDR3 region: CSPLRTDYDGYTF. Written as DNA, the CDR3 is TGCAGTCCCCTCCGGACAGACTACGATGGCTACACCTTC.

The chain uses TRBV30 and TRBJ2-5; TRBD2 might be the D (6 bases). The CDR3 loop spans 13 amino acids. The germline V and J ends were trimmed by 2 bases and 4 bases, with 11 bases remaining between them. Germline CDR1 reads GTSNPN; CDR2 reads SVGIG (reference sequence). The CDR3 DNA reads as TGTGCCTGGAGTCAAGAAGCGGGAGAGACCCAGTACTTC. The encoded protein is CAWSQEAGETQYF. Full variable domain (missing parts from reference TRBV30 and TRBJ2-5): SQTIHQWPATLVQPVGSPLSLECTVEGTSNPNLYWYRQAAGRGLQLLFYSVGIGQISSEVPQNLSASRPQDRQFILSSKKLLLSDSGFYLCAWSQEAGETQYFGPGTRLLVL.

This clonotype was counted ten times or more. The rearrangement joins TRBV7-9 to TRBJ2-6; TRBD2 matches 7 bases. This CDR3 contains 14 residues. Germline V lookup: CDR1 SEHNR, CDR2 FQNEAQ (reference sequence). J gave up 3 bases and V 5 bases, and 1 base lay outside the gene matches. The CDR3 DNA reads as TGTGCCAGCAGCCGGGGGGATGGGGCCAACGTCCTGACTTTC. As protein: CASSRGDGANVLTF.

A few counts support this clonotype. The CDR3 here is CASSEASDSSYEQYF. In DNA form, the CDR3 reads TGTGCCAGCAGTGAAGCCTCGGACAGCTCCTACGAGCAGTACTTC. The V call is TRBV6-1, the J call TRBJ2-7; D might be TRBD1 (6 bases). V was trimmed by 0 bases and J by 0 bases, leaving 9 bases between them. The CDR3 covers 15 residues. Germline-derived CDR1 and CDR2 are MNHNS and SASEGT.

The chain recombines TRBV29-1 with TRBJ2-3; 10 bases are a match to TRBD2. V lost 5 bases and J lost 0; bases outside the gene matches: 2. The V gene's germline CDR1 is SQVTM and CDR2 ANQGSEA. The CDR3 length is 14 residues. CDR3 sequence: CSVSSGSSTDTQYF. CDR3 in DNA: TGCAGCGTTTCTAGCGGGAGCAGCACAGATACGCAGTATTTT.

This clonotype appeared a few times. The gene calls are TRBV7-9 and TRBJ2-2; D not resolved. There are 12 residues in the CDR3. Trimming stripped 7 bases from V and 6 bases from J, with 9 bases between. In germline, CDR1 is SEHNR, CDR2 FQNEAQ (reference sequence). CDR3 residues: CASNYGAGELFF. As DNA, the CDR3 is TGTGCCAGCAACTACGGTGCCGGGGAGCTGTTTTTT. Full variable domain (remainder filled in from reference TRBV7-9 and TRBJ2-2): DTGVSQNPRHKITKRGQNVTFRCDPISEHNRLYWYRQTLGQGPEFLTYFQNEAQLEKSRLLSDRFSAERPKGSFSTLEIQRTEQGDSAMYLCASNYGAGELFFGEGSRLTVL.

The CDR3: CASSSPRTPFYEQYF. Here the CDR3 DNA reads TGTGCCAGCAGTTCCCCCAGGACTCCCTTCTACGAGCAGTACTTC. The chain uses TRBV25-1 and TRBJ2-7; TRBD2 might be the D (5 bases). Trimming stripped 5 bases from V and 3 bases from J, with 17 bases between. The CDR3 consists of 15 residues. Germline V gene sequence: CDR1 MGHDK, CDR2 SYGVNS.